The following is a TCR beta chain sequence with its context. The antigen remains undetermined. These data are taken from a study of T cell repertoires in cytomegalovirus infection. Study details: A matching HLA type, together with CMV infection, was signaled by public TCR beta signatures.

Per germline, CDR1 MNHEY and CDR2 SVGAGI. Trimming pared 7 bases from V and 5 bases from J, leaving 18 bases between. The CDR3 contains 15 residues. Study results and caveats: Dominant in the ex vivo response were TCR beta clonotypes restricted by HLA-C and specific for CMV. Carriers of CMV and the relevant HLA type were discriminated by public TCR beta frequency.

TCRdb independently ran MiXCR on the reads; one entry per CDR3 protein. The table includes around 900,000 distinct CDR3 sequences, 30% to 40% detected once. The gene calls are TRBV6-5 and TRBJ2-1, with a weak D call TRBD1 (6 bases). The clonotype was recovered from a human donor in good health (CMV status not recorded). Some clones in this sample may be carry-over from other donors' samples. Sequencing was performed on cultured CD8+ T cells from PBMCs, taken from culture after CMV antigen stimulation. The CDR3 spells CASTPIQGFDNEQFF. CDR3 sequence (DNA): TGTGCCAGCACCCCAATACAGGGTTTTGACAATGAGCAGTTCTTC.